This TCR beta chain was obtained from a study of regulatory T cells in long-lasting Graves disease. Study-wide context: Treatment with antithyroid drugs for over 5 years, together with positive TSH receptor antibodies, meant persistent Graves' disease.

The sample holds a few counts of this clonotype. Its matching antigen is unknown. This sample's time point: persistent/refractory GD, antithyroid drugs over 5 years with positive TRAb. The TCR library was made from RNA that had been extracted from PBMCs in TRIzol. Graves' disease diagnosis followed American Thyroid Association guidelines. With 4 bases clipped from V and 6 bases from J, the junction kept 10 bases outside the gene matches. Germline V CDR1 and CDR2: DFQATT, SNEGSKA (reference sequence). The CDR3 contains 15 residues. Overall study results and limits: Favored usage of TRBV28, TRBJ1-2 and TRBJ2-5 was recorded in persistent disease. The study found persistent patients shared more public clonotypes (over 2,500) than new patients (just over 950).

Researchers made TCR beta libraries by using iRepertoire HTBI primers and running Arm-PCR on CDR3 regions. Using its own MiXCR run on the multiplex PCR reads, TCRdb lists one record per CDR3 protein. The sample yields roughly 430,000 distinct CDR3 sequences, approximately 22% seen once. The sequencing used peripheral blood mononuclear cells (PBMCs), collected when the disease was refractory, from a patient treated with antithyroid drugs. The receptor's source is a female donor with Graves disease. The chain uses TRBV20-1 and TRBJ2-7; 12 bases line up with TRBD2. The CDR3 nucleotides are TGCAGTGCTAACCCGACTAGCGGGAGTTTGGGCGAGCAGTACTTC. Its protein product is CSANPTSGSLGEQYF.